This TCR beta chain was sequenced in a study of cytomegalovirus exposure and HLA in healthy donors. Regarding the study as a whole: Because they were indistinguishable, some V segments, including TRBV6-2 and TRBV6-3, were excluded. The likely origin of a cluster of highly shared sequence variants was a sequencing artifact. Data from an earlier analysis indicated that most TCR beta V segments were productive either about 87% or about 30% of the time.

60 Vbeta and 13 Jbeta primers were used in PCR. The assay was immunoSEQ multiplex PCR, and TCRdb's table has in-frame clones only and misses some. The table shows under 200,000 clones, with around 77% occurring only once. This CDR3 has 17 amino acids. V shed 8 bases and J 4 bases; nucleotides not matched to a gene: 14. Germline V gives CDR1 SNHLY, CDR2 FYNNEI. This clone was counted once. The antigen is undetermined. The chain is built from TRBV2 and TRBJ2-2, with 9 bases that match TRBD2. The receptor was isolated from a man between 25 and 39 years old in good health and CMV-seronegative. Sequencing was performed on PBMCs. Written as DNA, the CDR3 is TGTGCCAGCTCTCCTATAGGGCTAGCGGGAAGCACCGGGGAGCTGTTTTTT. Its translation: CASSPIGLAGSTGELFF.